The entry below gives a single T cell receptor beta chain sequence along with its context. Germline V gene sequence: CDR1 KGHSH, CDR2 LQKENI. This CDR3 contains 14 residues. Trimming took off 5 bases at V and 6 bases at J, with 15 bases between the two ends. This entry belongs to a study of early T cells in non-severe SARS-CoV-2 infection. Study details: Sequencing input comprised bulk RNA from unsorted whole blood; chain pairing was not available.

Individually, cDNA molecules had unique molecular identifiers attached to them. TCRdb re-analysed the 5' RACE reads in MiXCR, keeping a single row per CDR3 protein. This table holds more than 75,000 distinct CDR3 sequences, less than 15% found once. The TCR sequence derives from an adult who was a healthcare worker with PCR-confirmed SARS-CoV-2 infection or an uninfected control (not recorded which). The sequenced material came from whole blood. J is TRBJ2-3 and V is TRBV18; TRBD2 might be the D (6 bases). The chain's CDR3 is CASSSPGRDDTQYF. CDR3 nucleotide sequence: TGTGCCAGCTCATCTCCGGGGCGGGACGATACGCAGTATTTT.